Following are 25 T cell receptor beta chains from one sample sequenced in a study of T cell responses to AZD1222 COVID-19 vaccine. The table came from immunoSEQ multiplex PCR; TCRdb's copy has only in-frame clones and leaves some out. The sample comprises 95,000 to 150,000 clones, roughly 87% of which are singletons, and just under 10% rests with the top ten. The specimen comprised peripheral blood, sampled on day 0 of AZD1222 vaccination. Receptors were obtained from an adult in good health.

V gene TRBV9 combines with J gene TRBJ2-7; 9 bases line up with TRBD2. CDR3 length: 20 residues. Germline trimming cut 0 bases from V and 0 bases from J; bases unmatched to any gene: 16. CDR1 SGDLS and CDR2 YYNGEE come from the germline V gene. CDR3 sequence: CASSVVWQRGAKLSSYEQYF. In nucleotides, the CDR3 is TGTGCCAGCAGCGTAGTGTGGCAGCGGGGGGCGAAACTGAGCTCCTACGAGCAGTACTTC.

In this sample, this clone turned up a few times. V and J are TRBV3-1 (or the pseudogene TRBV3-2) and TRBJ1-2, with D unclear. In germline, CDR1 is LGHDT, CDR2 YNNKEL (reference sequence). The V gene lost 4 bases and the J gene lost 4 bases, with 10 bases spanning the gap. The CDR3 is made up of 13 amino acids. The CDR3 coding sequence is TGTGCCAGCAGCCCCACCTTCACCTATGGCTACACCTTC. It yields the protein CASSPTFTYGYTF.

The chain employs TRBV28 and TRBJ2-7; weak D call: TRBD1 (5 bases). The CDR3 runs to 14 residues. Per germline, CDR1 MDHEN and CDR2 SYDVKM. The ends were cut back, 4 bases at V and 3 bases at J, with 13 bases in the middle. CDR3 bases: TGTGCCAGCAGTTGGCCAGGGCAGTTCTACGAGCAGTACTTC. This encodes CASSWPGQFYEQYF.

V and J are TRBV3-1 (or the pseudogene TRBV3-2) and TRBJ1-2; TRBD1 agrees at 9 bases. This CDR3 region has 15 residues. J lost 4 bases, V lost 1 base, and 4 bases had no gene match. Germline values: CDR1 LGHDT, CDR2 YNNKEL (reference sequence). The CDR3 reads CASSQGTGGGYGYTF. DNA of the CDR3: TGTGCCAGCAGCCAAGGTACAGGGGGCGGCTATGGCTACACCTTC.

The chain's CDR3 is CASSSGGNQETQYF. For the CDR3, the DNA is TGTGCCAGCAGTTCTGGGGGGAACCAAGAGACCCAGTACTTC. The chain uses TRBV6-5 and TRBJ2-5, with TRBD2 as a possible D gene (6 bases). CDR1 MNHEY and CDR2 SVGAGI come from the germline V gene. The CDR3 runs 14 residues. Trimming shortened V by 4 bases and J by 0 bases, and 9 bases separated the two germline ends.

V usage is TRBV7-2 and J usage is TRBJ1-2, with D maybe TRBD1 (5 bases). Trimming stripped 4 bases from V and 8 bases from J, with 20 bases between. The CDR3 length is 15 residues. Looked up from germline, CDR1 is SGHTA and CDR2 is FQGNSA. DNA of the CDR3: TGTGCCAGCAGCTCCCCGGCGGGCAGGGCGGGGGGCTACACCTTC. Translation: CASSSPAGRAGGYTF.

The chain recombines TRBV18 with TRBJ1-1; D unresolved. Germline CDR1 and CDR2: KGHSH and LQKENI. The ends were cut back, 3 bases at V and 6 bases at J, with 20 bases in the middle. The CDR3 has 16 residues. The DNA for the CDR3 is TGTGCCAGCTCACCGGACCCACTTGGGCGGAGGCCTGAAGCTTTCTTT. This gives the protein CASSPDPLGRRPEAFF.

V usage is TRBV6-5 and J usage is TRBJ2-7, with a possible D match to TRBD2 (5 bases). Germline values: CDR1 MNHEY, CDR2 SVGAGI. Trimming left V 2 bases short and J 10 bases short, with 12 bases between. This CDR3 spans 12 amino acids. CDR3 loop: CASSYAGGGQYF. The DNA for the CDR3 is TGTGCCAGCAGTTACGCTGGTGGAGGCCAGTACTTC.

The genes are TRBV6-5 and TRBJ1-1; no reliable D call. The CDR3 length is 15 residues. V was clipped by 5 bases and J by 6 bases, with 19 bases between them. Germline CDR1 reads MNHEY; CDR2 reads SVGAGI. This CDR3 is CASSPDSRRRPEAFF. CDR3 coding DNA: TGTGCCAGCAGTCCCGATTCCAGGCGCCGGCCTGAAGCTTTCTTT.

The chain joins TRBV3-1 (or the pseudogene TRBV3-2) to TRBJ2-3; 8 bases are shared with TRBD2. Germline values: CDR1 LGHDT, CDR2 YNNKEL (reference sequence). The CDR3 loop spans 15 amino acids. V trimming: 2 bases; J trimming: 2 bases; junction bases outside the gene matches: 3. The CDR3 bases are TGTGCCAGCAGCCAACGGGGGGGGGTCACAGATACGCAGTATTTT. It translates to CASSQRGGVTDTQYF.

The CDR3 DNA is TGTGCCAGCAGGGCCATAGGGGGTGAGCAGTTCTTC. This sequence encodes CASRAIGGEQFF. This chain connects TRBV2 to TRBJ2-1; D perhaps matches TRBD1 (6 bases). The CDR3 spans 12 residues. Germline CDR1 reads SNHLY; CDR2 reads FYNNEI. Trimming left V 6 bases short and J 9 bases short, with 12 bases between.

This chain connects TRBV7-2 to TRBJ2-1; D possibly corresponds to TRBD1 (5 bases). Per the germline V gene, CDR1 is SGHTA and CDR2 is FQGNSA. Trimming left V 5 bases short and J 0 bases short, with 11 bases between. CDR3 size: 15 residues. The CDR3 loop reads CASSPDSLSYNEQFF. The DNA for the CDR3 is TGTGCCAGCAGCCCAGACAGTCTCTCCTACAATGAGCAGTTCTTC.

The chain uses TRBV19 and TRBJ1-2, with 7 bases lining up with TRBD1. Germline V gene data show CDR1 as LNHDA and CDR2 as SQIVND (reference sequence). The CDR3 totals 13 residues. Losses at the gene ends were 10 bases for V and 3 bases for J; bases not matched to a gene: 8. The CDR3, as DNA: TGTGCCACCAGGGGGGGCGCTGACTATGGCTACACCTTC. This gives the protein CATRGGADYGYTF.

V usage is TRBV21-1 and J usage is TRBJ1-1; no check of the table's D call, TRBD1, against the DNA was made. TRBV21-1 is given as a pseudogene. This CDR3 is 15 amino acids long. In DNA form, the CDR3 reads TGTGCCAGCAGCAAAGACCGGACAGCGAACACTGAAGCTTTCTTT. Protein: CASSKDRTANTEAFF.

The chain is built from TRBV20-1 and TRBJ1-3; D gene ambiguous. Looked up from germline, CDR1 is DFQATT and CDR2 is SNEGSKA (reference sequence). V was clipped by 3 bases and J by 4 bases, with 10 bases between them. The CDR3 covers 13 residues. CDR3 sequence reads: CSASPPPGNTIYF. The CDR3 DNA sequence: TGCAGTGCTAGTCCTCCCCCCGGAAACACCATATATTTT.

The gene calls are TRBV7-9 and TRBJ2-7; D remains unclear. CDR1 and CDR2 from the germline V gene are SEHNR and FQNEAQ (reference sequence). V lost 5 bases and J 3 bases, leaving 8 bases between the germline ends. This CDR3 spans 12 amino acids. CDR3 residues: CASSTVDYEQYF. CDR3 coding DNA: TGTGCCAGCAGCACAGTGGACTACGAGCAGTACTTC.

The gene calls are TRBV4-1 and TRBJ1-5; TRBD1 matches at 8 bases. CDR3 length: 16 residues. Germline V gene sequence: CDR1 MGHRA, CDR2 YSYEKL. Trimming took 3 bases from V and 5 from J; bases not matched to a gene: 9. The CDR3, as DNA: TGCGCCAGCAGCCACCCCGGGACAGGAGTCCATCAGCCCCAGCATTTT. Protein product: CASSHPGTGVHQPQHF.

The rearrangement joins TRBV6-5 to TRBJ2-2, with D maybe TRBD2 (5 bases). The CDR3 sequence is 15 residues long. V gave up 0 bases and J gave up 5 bases, with 10 bases separating them. From germline, CDR1 is MNHEY and CDR2 SVGAGI. This CDR3 is CASSYSLANTGELFF. CDR3 DNA: TGTGCCAGCAGTTACTCCCTAGCAAATACCGGGGAGCTGTTTTTT.

The rearrangement joins TRBV5-1 to TRBJ2-7; TRBD1 agrees at 7 bases. CDR1 SGHRS and CDR2 YFSETQ come from the germline V gene. Losses at the gene ends were 0 bases for V and 0 bases for J; bases not matched to a gene: 6. This CDR3 region has 16 residues. CDR3 amino acids: CASSLAVTGNSYEQYF. The CDR3 DNA follows: TGCGCCAGCAGCTTGGCGGTGACAGGGAACTCCTACGAGCAGTACTTC.

This rearrangement joins TRBV6-5 to TRBJ2-5, with TRBD2 matching over 9 bases. Germline assignment: CDR1 MNHEY and CDR2 SVGAGI. The J segment lost 5 bases and the V segment lost 0 bases, leaving 4 bases of the junction unmatched. CDR3 length equals 15 residues. The CDR3 here is CASSYSAGGMETQYF. The CDR3 nucleotides are TGTGCCAGCAGTTACTCGGCGGGGGGGATGGAGACCCAGTACTTC.

The V call is TRBV2, the J call TRBJ1-5; D might be TRBD1 (6 bases). The V end was cut by 2 bases, the J end by 7 bases, with 12 bases between. The CDR3 loop spans 14 amino acids. Germline V gene data show CDR1 as SNHLY and CDR2 as FYNNEI. The CDR3 region is CASSERGQDQPQHF. In DNA, the CDR3 is TGTGCCAGCAGTGAACGGGGGCAGGACCAGCCCCAGCATTTT.

In nucleotides, the CDR3 is TGTGCCAGCAGTTTTAATGGATGGGGGAACACTGAAGCTTTCTTT. Amino acid sequence: CASSFNGWGNTEAFF. V usage is TRBV27 and J usage is TRBJ1-1; D remains ambiguous. Looked up from germline, CDR1 is MNHEY and CDR2 is SMNVEV (reference sequence). V lost 3 bases and J lost 1, with 12 bases in between. This CDR3 is built from 15 residues.

The chain employs TRBV19 and TRBJ2-1, with D perhaps matching TRBD2 (5 bases). This CDR3 is built from 15 residues. The V end was cut by 7 bases, the J end by 0 bases, with 13 bases between. Germline values: CDR1 LNHDA, CDR2 SQIVND (reference sequence). The CDR3 region is CASTSRRSSYNEQFF. The CDR3 DNA sequence: TGTGCCAGTACCTCTCGGAGGAGCTCCTACAATGAGCAGTTCTTC.

This clone was detected once. The chain joins TRBV4-2 to TRBJ1-3; a possible D gene is TRBD1 (5 bases). The CDR3 runs to 16 residues. The germline V gene has CDR1 LGHNA and CDR2 YNFKEQ. The ends were cut back, 4 bases at V and 4 bases at J, with 17 bases in the middle. CDR3 loop: CASSPTRGGGGNTIYF. The CDR3 DNA reads as TGTGCCAGCAGCCCTACCCGGGGGGGAGGCGGAAACACCATATATTTT.

V is TRBV2 and J is TRBJ2-1, with D perhaps TRBD1 or TRBD2 (5 bases each). Germline values: CDR1 SNHLY, CDR2 FYNNEI. Deletions cut 8 bases from V and 2 bases from J, with 16 bases between. The CDR3 has 15 amino acids. CDR3: CASSPSGGTYNEQFF. CDR3 bases: TGTGCCAGCTCCCCAAGTGGGGGAACCTACAATGAGCAGTTCTTC.